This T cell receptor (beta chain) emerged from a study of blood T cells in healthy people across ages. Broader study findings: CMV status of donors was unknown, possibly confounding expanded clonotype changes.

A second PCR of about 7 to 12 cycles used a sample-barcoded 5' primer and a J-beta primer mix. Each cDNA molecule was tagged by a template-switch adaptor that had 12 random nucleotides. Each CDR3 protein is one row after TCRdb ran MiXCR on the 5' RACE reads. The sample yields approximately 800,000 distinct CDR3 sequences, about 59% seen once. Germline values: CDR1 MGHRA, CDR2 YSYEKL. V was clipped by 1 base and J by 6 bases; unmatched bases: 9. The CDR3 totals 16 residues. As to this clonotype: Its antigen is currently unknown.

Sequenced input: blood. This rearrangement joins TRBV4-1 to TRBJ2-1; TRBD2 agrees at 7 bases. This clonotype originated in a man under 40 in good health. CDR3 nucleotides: TGCGCCAGCAGCCAAGGGTGGGGGAGGGTGGGCAATGAGCAGTTCTTC. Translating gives CASSQGWGRVGNEQFF.